This T cell receptor beta chain was identified in a study of STAT5B mutations in CD4+ large granular lymphocyte leukemia (dated by TCRdb to 2021 to 2024). About the study as a whole: Among the healthy controls, the CDR3 'QG' motif was associated with a particular HLA allele. The study compared the TCRbeta repertoires of patients with CD4+ T-cell large granular lymphocyte leukemia against those of healthy blood donors. Flow cytometry on FACSCanto II or FACSVerse confirmed that purified fractions exceeded 95% purity among lymphocytes. What the work shows at the level of the full study, not this receptor alone: Data were not HLA-matched; higher clonality in CD4+ versus CD8+ T-LGLL could reflect the relatively small sample size. Compared with healthy CD4+ repertoires, CD4-sorted patient repertoires appeared more clonal, and this difference remained even after the putative leukemic clones were removed. The main leukemic clonotypes were found to be private to each patient, although approximately 26% of the main leukemic clonotypes were detected at low frequency in the non-leukemic repertoires of other patients. TRBV06-family usage was enriched among the top patient clones (8/27) compared with healthy controls (2/35).

The immunoSEQ assay at survey resolution was applied to genomic DNA for sequencing of TCRbeta rearrangements. From the authors' description of their analysis: In the TCR sequencing data, the smallest productive clonotype frequency that could be detected was 2.59 x 10-5. Analyses included only productive TCRbeta rearrangements, meaning complete and in-frame sequences. The clonality of each sample was calculated as Simpson clonality in the immunoSEQ Analyzer version 3.0. Clones were grouped by frequency into very rare, small, medium, large (1-20%) or hyperexpanded (>20%) categories. OLGA 1.2.3 estimated generation probabilities, VDJtools produced V-gene circos plots, VDJdb was queried for specificities, and GLIPH identified CDR3 motifs. Held by TCRdb, this immuneACCESS table contains in-frame sequences only and omits some clones. Under half of the omission traces to an unresolved V gene where checked; the cause of the rest is unknown. Clone size and the V and J calls come from that table; the DNA yielded D and trimming. The sample has more than 30,000 clones on record, approximately 88% of them singletons. Of the sample, more than 0.75% falls within the top ten clones.

This clone was seen a single time. No antigen is known for it. No qualities accompany the bases; no much larger clone lies one base away. Healthy controls were approximately 40 blood donors whose buffy coats came from the Finnish Red Cross blood service. All TCR-sequenced material derived from peripheral blood: patient blood samples and healthy donor buffy coats. Ficoll-Hypaque gradient centrifugation was used to isolate peripheral blood mononuclear cells. CD4+ cells were purified magnetically from the buffy coats of healthy controls. The Gentra Puregene Cell and Tissue kit was used for genomic DNA extraction, and quantification was performed on a Qubit 2.0 fluorometer. Trimming accounts for 5 bases at V and 5 bases at J, while the number of junction bases matched to no gene is 10. From a lookup of the germline V gene (reference sequence), CDR1 and CDR2 are WNHNN and SYGVQD. The CDR3, cysteine through phenylalanine, is 15 amino acids long. The kept DNA is CDR3 alone, 45 bases in frame from the first base.

The V and J segments used are TRBV10-1 and TRBJ1-2; 8 bases in the junction line up with TRBD1. The TCR sequence derives from a human donor in good health. The sequenced sample was CD4+ T cells from blood buffy coats. The encoded CDR3 is CASSPTIQGVYGYTF. The DNA sequence follows: TGCGCCAGCAGTCCTACGATACAGGGGGTTTATGGCTACACCTTC.